This T cell receptor beta chain was captured by sequencing in a study of blood T cells in healthy people across ages. This clonotype was seen only a few times. Its antigen is not known. V gave up 6 bases and J gave up 7 bases, with 15 bases separating them. Germline values: CDR1 DFQATT, CDR2 SNEGSKA (reference sequence). The CDR3 covers 12 residues. The use of a sample-barcoded 5' primer and a J-beta primer mix characterized a second PCR of roughly 6 to 11 cycles. Every individual sample yielded 2.5 million or more paired-end reads (each containing CDR3). TCRdb reanalysed the 5' RACE reads using MiXCR and keeps one entry per CDR3 protein. This repertoire shows fewer than 900,000 distinct CDR3 sequences, more than 40% found once; its top ten account for under 25%. Study outcomes and limitations: Per-million-T-cell TCR beta diversity fell roughly linearly with age. It was the long-lived donors that had more naive CD4+ cells and higher diversity than aged donors.

This clonotype was obtained from an older woman in good health. Source material: blood. The chain combines TRBV20-1 with TRBJ1-2, with D perhaps TRBD1 (6 bases). The CDR3, as DNA: TGCAGTGCCTCTTTACAGGGCGGTGGCTACACCTTC. Amino acids: CSASLQGGGYTF.